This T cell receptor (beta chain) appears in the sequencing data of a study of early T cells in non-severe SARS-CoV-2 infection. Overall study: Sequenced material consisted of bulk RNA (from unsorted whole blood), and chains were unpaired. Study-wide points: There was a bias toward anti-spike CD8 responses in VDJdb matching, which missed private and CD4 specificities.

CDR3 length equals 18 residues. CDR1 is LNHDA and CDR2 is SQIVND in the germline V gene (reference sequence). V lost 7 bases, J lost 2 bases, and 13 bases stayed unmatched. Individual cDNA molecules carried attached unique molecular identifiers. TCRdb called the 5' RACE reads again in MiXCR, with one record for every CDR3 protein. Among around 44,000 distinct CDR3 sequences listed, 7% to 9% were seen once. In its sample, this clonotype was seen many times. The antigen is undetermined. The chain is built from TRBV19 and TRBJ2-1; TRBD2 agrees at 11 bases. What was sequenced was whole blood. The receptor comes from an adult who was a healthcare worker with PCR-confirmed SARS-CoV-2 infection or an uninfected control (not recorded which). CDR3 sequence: CASIGTSGARSPYNEQFF. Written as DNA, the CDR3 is TGTGCCAGTATAGGGACTAGCGGAGCCCGAAGCCCCTACAATGAGCAGTTCTTC.